This section outlines one T cell receptor beta chain sequence together with its context. Using immunoSEQ multiplex PCR, the repertoire was profiled, and TCRdb retains in-frame clones only, with some absent. Of fewer than 40,000 clones listed, roughly 80% are singletons. The sample is drawn from a study of blood T cell repertoires in COVID-19. Study as a whole: Material from acute and convalescent COVID-19 was sourced from the United States, Italy and Spain.

CDR1 and CDR2 from the germline V gene are SNHLY and FYNNEI. After removal of 6 bases from V and 6 bases from J, the junction contained 19 bases not matched to a gene. There are 18 residues in the CDR3. This chain links TRBV2 with TRBJ2-4, with TRBD2 identical over 8 bases. Sequenced input: peripheral blood. This TCR derives from a man in his fifties or sixties with active COVID-19. The CDR3, as DNA: TGTGCCAGCAGGATCGAGCGGGGGCTTCGACTGGGTAGAAACATTCAGTACTTC. This codes for CASRIERGLRLGRNIQYF. Together with reference TRBV2 and TRBJ2-4, the CDR3 gives the full variable domain: EPEVTQTPSHQVTQMGQEVILRCVPISNHLYFYWYRQILGQKVEFLVSFYNNEISEKSEIFDDQFSVERPDGSNFTLKIRSTKLEDSAMYFCASRIERGLRLGRNIQYFGAGTRLSVL.